Listed below are T cell receptor beta chains from one sample, sequenced in a study of immune heterogeneity within non-small cell lung tumors. TCRdb itself ran the multiplex PCR reads through MiXCR, one entry per CDR3 protein. The sample lists some 2,900 distinct CDR3 sequences, 40% to 50% seen once, with roughly a fifth in the top ten. The sample consisted of lung tumor tissue. These TCRs come from a woman in her forties or fifties with non-small cell lung cancer. The CDR3 runs from the conserved cysteine through the conserved F or W.

V gene,J gene,CDR3 protein
TRBV3-1,TRBJ2-2,CASSLLAGGLTGELFF
TRBV30,TRBJ2-1,CAWGTSGGGSYNEQFF
TRBV7-2,TRBJ1-1,CASSLSGGGITEAFF
TRBV15,TRBJ2-7,CATSGYLGQGADEQYF
TRBV20-1,TRBJ1-4,CSARGPGGEKLFF
TRBV19,TRBJ2-7,CASSMGTSGTTLF
TRBV19,TRBJ1-6,CASAPPGGTHSPLHF
TRBV15,TRBJ2-2,CATSRIAGHNTGELFF
TRBV9,TRBJ2-7,CASSASQGGYEQYF
TRBV29-1,TRBJ1-2,CGVGDPGTGDGYTF